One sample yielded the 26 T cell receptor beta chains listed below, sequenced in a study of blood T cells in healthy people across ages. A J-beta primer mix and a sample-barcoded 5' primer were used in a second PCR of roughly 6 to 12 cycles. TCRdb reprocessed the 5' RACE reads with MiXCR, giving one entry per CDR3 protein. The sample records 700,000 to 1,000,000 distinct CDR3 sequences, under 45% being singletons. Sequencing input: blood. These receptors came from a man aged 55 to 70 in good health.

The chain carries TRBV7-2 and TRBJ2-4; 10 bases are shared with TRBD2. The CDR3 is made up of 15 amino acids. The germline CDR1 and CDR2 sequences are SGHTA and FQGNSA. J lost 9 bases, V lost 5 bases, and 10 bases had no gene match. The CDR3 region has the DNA TGTGCCAGCAGCCCTTCGAGCGGGGGGGCCGGCATTCAGTACTTC. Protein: CASSPSSGGAGIQYF.

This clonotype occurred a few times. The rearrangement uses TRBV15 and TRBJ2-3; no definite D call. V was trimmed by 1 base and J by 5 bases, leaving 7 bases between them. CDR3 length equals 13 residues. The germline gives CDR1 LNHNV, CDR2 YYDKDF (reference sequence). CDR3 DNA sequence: TGTGCCACCAGCAGAGTGGGCGAAGATACGCAGTATTTT. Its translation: CATSRVGEDTQYF.

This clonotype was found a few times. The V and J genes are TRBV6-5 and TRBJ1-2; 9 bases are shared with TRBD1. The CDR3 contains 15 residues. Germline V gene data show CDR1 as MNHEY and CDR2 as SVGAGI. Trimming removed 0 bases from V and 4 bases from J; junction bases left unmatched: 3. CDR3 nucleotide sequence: TGTGCCAGCAGTTACTCGTCGGGACAGGGCTATGGCTACACCTTC. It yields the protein CASSYSSGQGYGYTF.

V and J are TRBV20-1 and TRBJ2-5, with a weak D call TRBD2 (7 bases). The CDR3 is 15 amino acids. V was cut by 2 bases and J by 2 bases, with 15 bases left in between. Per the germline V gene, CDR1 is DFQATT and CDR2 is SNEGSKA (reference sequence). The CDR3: CSARSGAGAQETQYF. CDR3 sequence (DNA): TGCAGTGCTAGATCGGGCGCGGGGGCTCAAGAGACCCAGTACTTC.

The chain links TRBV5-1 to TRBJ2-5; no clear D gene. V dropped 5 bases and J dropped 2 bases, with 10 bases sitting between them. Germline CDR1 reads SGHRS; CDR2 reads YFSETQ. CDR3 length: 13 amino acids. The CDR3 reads CASRPQPQETQYF. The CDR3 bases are TGCGCCAGCAGGCCACAGCCTCAAGAGACCCAGTACTTC.

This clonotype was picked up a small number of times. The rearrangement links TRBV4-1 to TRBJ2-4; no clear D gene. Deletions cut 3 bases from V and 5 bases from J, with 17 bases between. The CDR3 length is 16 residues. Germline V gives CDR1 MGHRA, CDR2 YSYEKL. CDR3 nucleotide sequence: TGCGCCAGCAGCCATCGGGTGGAACAGCAGGAAAACATTCAGTACTTC. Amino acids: CASSHRVEQQENIQYF.

The CDR3 sequence: CASSRGLGGAVYEQYF. CDR3 nucleotides: TGTGCCAGCAGCCGCGGGCTGGGGGGCGCGGTCTACGAGCAGTACTTC. The V and J genes are TRBV3-1 and TRBJ2-7, with D perhaps assigned TRBD1 or TRBD2 (6 bases each). CDR1 LGHDT and CDR2 YNNKEL come from the germline V gene (reference sequence). V lost 4 bases and J 3 bases, leaving 19 bases between the germline ends. The CDR3 runs to 16 residues.

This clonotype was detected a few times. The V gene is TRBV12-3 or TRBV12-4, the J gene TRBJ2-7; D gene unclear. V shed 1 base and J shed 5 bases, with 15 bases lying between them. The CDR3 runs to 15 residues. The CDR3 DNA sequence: TGTGCCAGCAGTTTAGATTGGAATGGAGTCCACGAGCAGTACTTC. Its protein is CASSLDWNGVHEQYF.

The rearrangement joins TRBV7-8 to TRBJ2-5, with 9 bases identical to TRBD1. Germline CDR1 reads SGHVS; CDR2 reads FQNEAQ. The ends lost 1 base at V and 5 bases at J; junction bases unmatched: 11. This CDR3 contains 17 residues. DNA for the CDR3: TGTGCCAGCAGCTTAGAAGGGACAGGGAGTATTTTTGAGACCCAGTACTTC. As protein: CASSLEGTGSIFETQYF.

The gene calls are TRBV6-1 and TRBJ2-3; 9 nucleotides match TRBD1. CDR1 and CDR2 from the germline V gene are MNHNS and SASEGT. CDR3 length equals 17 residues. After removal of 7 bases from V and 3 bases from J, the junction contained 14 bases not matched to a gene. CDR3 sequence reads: CASKTMPGQGWTDTQYF. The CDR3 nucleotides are TGTGCCAGCAAGACCATGCCAGGACAGGGGTGGACAGATACGCAGTATTTT.

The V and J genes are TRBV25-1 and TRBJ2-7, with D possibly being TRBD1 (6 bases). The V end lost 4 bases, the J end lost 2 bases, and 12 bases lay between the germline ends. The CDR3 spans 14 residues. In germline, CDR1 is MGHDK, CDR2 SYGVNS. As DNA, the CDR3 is TGTGCCAGCAGTGGGGGGCTCCCCCCCTACGAGCAGTACTTC. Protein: CASSGGLPPYEQYF.

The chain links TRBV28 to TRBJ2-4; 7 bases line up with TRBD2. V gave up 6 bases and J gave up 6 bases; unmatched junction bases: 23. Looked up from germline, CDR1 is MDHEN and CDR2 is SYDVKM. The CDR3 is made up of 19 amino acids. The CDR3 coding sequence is TGTGCCAGCAGCGGGAATGACATCGGGACTATTCTGGGGGGAAACATTCAGTACTTC. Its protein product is CASSGNDIGTILGGNIQYF.

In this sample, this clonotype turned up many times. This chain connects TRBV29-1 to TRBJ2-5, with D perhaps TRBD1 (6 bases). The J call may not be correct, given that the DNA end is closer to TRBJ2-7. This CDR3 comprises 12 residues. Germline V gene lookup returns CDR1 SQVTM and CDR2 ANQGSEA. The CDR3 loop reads CSVSSSGAEQYF. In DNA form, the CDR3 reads TGCAGCGTGTCTTCCTCAGGGGCCGAGCAGTACTTC.

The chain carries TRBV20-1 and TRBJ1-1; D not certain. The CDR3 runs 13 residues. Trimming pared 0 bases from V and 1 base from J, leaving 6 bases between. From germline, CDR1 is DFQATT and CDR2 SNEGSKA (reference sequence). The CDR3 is CSAREPTNTEAFF. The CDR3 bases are TGCAGTGCTAGAGAACCCACGAACACTGAAGCTTTCTTT.

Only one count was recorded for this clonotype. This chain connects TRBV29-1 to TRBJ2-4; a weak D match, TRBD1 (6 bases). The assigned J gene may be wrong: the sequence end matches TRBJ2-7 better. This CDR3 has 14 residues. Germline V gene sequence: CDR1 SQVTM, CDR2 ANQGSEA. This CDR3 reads CSAWIRTATYEQYF. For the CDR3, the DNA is TGCAGCGCCTGGATACGGACAGCCACCTACGAGCAGTACTTC.

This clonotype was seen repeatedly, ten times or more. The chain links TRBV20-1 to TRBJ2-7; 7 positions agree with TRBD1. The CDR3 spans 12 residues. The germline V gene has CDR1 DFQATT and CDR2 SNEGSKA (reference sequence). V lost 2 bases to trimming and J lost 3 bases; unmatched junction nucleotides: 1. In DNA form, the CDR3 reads TGCAGTGCTAGAAGGGACAGCTACGAGCAGTACTTC. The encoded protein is CSARRDSYEQYF.

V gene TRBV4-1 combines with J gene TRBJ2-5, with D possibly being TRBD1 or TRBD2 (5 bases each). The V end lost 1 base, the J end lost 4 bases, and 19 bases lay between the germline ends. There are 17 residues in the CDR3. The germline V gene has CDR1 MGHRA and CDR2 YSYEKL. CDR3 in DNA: TGCGCCAGCAGCCAAGTTGGGACGCAAGGGTCAAGAGAGACCCAGTACTTC. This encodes CASSQVGTQGSRETQYF.

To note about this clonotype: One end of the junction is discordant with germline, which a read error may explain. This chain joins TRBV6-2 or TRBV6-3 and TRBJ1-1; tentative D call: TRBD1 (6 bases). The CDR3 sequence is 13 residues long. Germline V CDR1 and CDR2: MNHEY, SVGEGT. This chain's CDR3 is CASSLNRVPEVFF. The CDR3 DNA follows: TGTGCCAGCAGTCTAAACAGGGTCCCTGAAGTTTTCTTT.

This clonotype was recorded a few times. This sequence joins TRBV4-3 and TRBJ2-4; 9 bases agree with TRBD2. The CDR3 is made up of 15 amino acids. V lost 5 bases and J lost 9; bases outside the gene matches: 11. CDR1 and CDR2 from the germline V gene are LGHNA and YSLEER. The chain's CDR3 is CASSSGGRGGGIQYF. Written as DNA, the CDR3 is TGCGCCAGCAGCTCAGGGGGGCGGGGGGGTGGCATTCAGTACTTC.

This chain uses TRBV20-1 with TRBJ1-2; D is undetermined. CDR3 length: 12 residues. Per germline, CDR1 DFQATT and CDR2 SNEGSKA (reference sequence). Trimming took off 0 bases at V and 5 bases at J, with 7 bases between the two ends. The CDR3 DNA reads TGCAGTGCTAGAGACAGTGCTTATGGCTACACCTTC. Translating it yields CSARDSAYGYTF.

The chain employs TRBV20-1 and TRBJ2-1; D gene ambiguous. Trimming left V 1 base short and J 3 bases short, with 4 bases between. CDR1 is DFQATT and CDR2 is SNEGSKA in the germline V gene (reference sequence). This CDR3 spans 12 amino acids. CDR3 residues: CSARVNYNEQFF. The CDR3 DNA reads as TGCAGTGCTAGAGTTAACTACAATGAGCAGTTCTTC.

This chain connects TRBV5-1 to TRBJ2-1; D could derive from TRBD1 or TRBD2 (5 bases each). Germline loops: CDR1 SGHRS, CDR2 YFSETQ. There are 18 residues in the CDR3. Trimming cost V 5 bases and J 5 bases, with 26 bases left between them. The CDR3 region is CASRPAVDGTPRNNEQFF. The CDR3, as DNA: TGCGCCAGCAGGCCCGCGGTTGACGGGACCCCGCGCAACAATGAGCAGTTCTTC.

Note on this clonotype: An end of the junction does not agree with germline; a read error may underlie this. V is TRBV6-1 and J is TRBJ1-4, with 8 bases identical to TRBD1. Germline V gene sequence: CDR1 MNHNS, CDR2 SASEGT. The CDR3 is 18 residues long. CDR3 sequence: CASSVTGTGYATKEKLFF. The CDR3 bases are TGTGCCAGCAGTGTAACCGGGACAGGATACGCAACTAAGGAAAAACTGTTTTTT.

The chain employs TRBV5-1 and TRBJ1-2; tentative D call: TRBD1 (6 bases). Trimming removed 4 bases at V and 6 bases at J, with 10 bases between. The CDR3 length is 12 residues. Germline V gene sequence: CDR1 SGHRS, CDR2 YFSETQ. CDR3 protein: CASSPPGDGYTF. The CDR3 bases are TGCGCCAGCAGCCCTCCAGGGGATGGCTACACCTTC.

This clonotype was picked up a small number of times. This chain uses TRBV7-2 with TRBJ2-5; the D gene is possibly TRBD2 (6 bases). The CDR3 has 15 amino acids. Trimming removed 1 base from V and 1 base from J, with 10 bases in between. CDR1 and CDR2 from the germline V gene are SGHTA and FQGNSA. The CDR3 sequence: CASSLVASAQETQYF. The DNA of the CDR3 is TGTGCCAGCAGCTTAGTGGCTAGCGCCCAAGAGACCCAGTACTTC.

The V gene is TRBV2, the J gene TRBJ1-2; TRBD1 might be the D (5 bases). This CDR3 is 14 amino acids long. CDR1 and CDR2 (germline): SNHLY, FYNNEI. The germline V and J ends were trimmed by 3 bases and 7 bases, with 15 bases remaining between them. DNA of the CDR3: TGTGCCAGCAGTGATGGTCAGGGTAATATTGGCTACACCTTC. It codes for CASSDGQGNIGYTF.